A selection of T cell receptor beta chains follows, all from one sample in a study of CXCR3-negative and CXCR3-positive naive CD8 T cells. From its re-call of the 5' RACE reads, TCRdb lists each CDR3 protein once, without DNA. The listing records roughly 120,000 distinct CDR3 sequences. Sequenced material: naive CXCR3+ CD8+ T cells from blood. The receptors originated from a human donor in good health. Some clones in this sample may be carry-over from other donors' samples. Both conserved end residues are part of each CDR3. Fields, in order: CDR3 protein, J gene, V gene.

cdr3_aa: CASSLALGLGTGELFF
j_call: TRBJ2-2
v_call: TRBV7-9

cdr3_aa: CASSLGLSGGSYNEQFF
j_call: TRBJ2-1
v_call: TRBV11-2

cdr3_aa: CASSDGGAFSEQYF
j_call: TRBJ2-7
v_call: TRBV2

cdr3_aa: CASSQDGLDGDEQYF
j_call: TRBJ2-7
v_call: TRBV14

cdr3_aa: CASSLHQGGTDEQYF
j_call: TRBJ2-7
v_call: TRBV28

cdr3_aa: CASTLGELSYNEQFF
j_call: TRBJ2-1
v_call: TRBV7-9

cdr3_aa: CASSLPGRMETFTDTQYF
j_call: TRBJ2-3
v_call: TRBV28

cdr3_aa: CASSPLLSRREFTEAFF
j_call: TRBJ1-1
v_call: TRBV28

cdr3_aa: CASKQGVPDTQYF
j_call: TRBJ2-3
v_call: TRBV28

cdr3_aa: CASSLAETLNTGELFF
j_call: TRBJ2-2
v_call: TRBV5-1

cdr3_aa: CASSVTSDQTYEQYF
j_call: TRBJ2-7
v_call: TRBV9

cdr3_aa: CASSLASGDEQFF
j_call: TRBJ2-1
v_call: TRBV28

cdr3_aa: CASSLPDRGVYGYTF
j_call: TRBJ1-2
v_call: TRBV28

cdr3_aa: CASSQSMTIPRPPQETQYF
j_call: TRBJ2-5
v_call: TRBV14

cdr3_aa: CASSLGWEQFF
j_call: TRBJ2-1
v_call: TRBV5-1

cdr3_aa: CSAYRDSGAHEQYF
j_call: TRBJ2-7
v_call: TRBV29-1

cdr3_aa: CASSTDINTEAFF
j_call: TRBJ1-1
v_call: TRBV6-5

cdr3_aa: CASSYSRTSAYEQYF
j_call: TRBJ2-7
v_call: TRBV6-2/TRBV6-3

cdr3_aa: CASSAPRDRPSYNEQFF
j_call: TRBJ2-1
v_call: TRBV6-2/TRBV6-3

cdr3_aa: CSAPIAGFSYEQYF
j_call: TRBJ2-7
v_call: TRBV20-1

cdr3_aa: CSVPSGAGEAFF
j_call: TRBJ1-1
v_call: TRBV29-1

cdr3_aa: CASSFGSPYEQYF
j_call: TRBJ2-7
v_call: TRBV5-1

cdr3_aa: CASSRDGAEAFF
j_call: TRBJ1-1
v_call: TRBV25-1

cdr3_aa: CASSLLDPGWGETQYF
j_call: TRBJ2-5
v_call: TRBV28

cdr3_aa: CASSLDRGQETQYF
j_call: TRBJ2-5
v_call: TRBV5-1

cdr3_aa: CASTLGSLWTQYF
j_call: TRBJ2-5
v_call: TRBV2

cdr3_aa: CASTWGPEAFF
j_call: TRBJ1-1
v_call: TRBV28

cdr3_aa: CSARLPGGGSYEQYF
j_call: TRBJ2-7
v_call: TRBV20-1

cdr3_aa: CASSPPGTSAYNEQFF
j_call: TRBJ2-1
v_call: TRBV18

cdr3_aa: CASSLALTGGPHTEAFF
j_call: TRBJ1-1
v_call: TRBV7-6

cdr3_aa: CASTKSGDRVISPYEQYF
j_call: TRBJ2-7
v_call: TRBV12-3/TRBV12-4

cdr3_aa: CASSLARGTVQETQYF
j_call: TRBJ2-5
v_call: TRBV12-3/TRBV12-4

cdr3_aa: CATSRDLAGGLNQPQHF
j_call: TRBJ1-5
v_call: TRBV15

cdr3_aa: CASSWSGTGQETQYF
j_call: TRBJ2-5
v_call: TRBV7-9

cdr3_aa: CASSQEKSGGYQETQYF
j_call: TRBJ2-5
v_call: TRBV3-1

cdr3_aa: CASSEGGASTDTQYF
j_call: TRBJ2-3
v_call: TRBV9

cdr3_aa: CASSSYGNEQFF
j_call: TRBJ2-1
v_call: TRBV19

cdr3_aa: CASSPGWEEKLFF
j_call: TRBJ1-4
v_call: TRBV16

cdr3_aa: CASSQEVRVYGYTF
j_call: TRBJ1-2
v_call: TRBV4-1

cdr3_aa: CAGRRPNTGELFF
j_call: TRBJ2-2
v_call: TRBV12-3/TRBV12-4

cdr3_aa: CASSLLGNEQFF
j_call: TRBJ2-1
v_call: TRBV6-2/TRBV6-3

cdr3_aa: CASSTGTSGVNIQYF
j_call: TRBJ2-4
v_call: TRBV3-1

cdr3_aa: CASSSGVIGANYGYTF
j_call: TRBJ1-2
v_call: TRBV28

cdr3_aa: CASSFEVNTQAFF
j_call: TRBJ1-1
v_call: TRBV5-1

cdr3_aa: CASSFAGSDTQYF
j_call: TRBJ2-3
v_call: TRBV5-5

cdr3_aa: CASSRGLAGPTDTQYF
j_call: TRBJ2-3
v_call: TRBV7-9

cdr3_aa: CASSPGGAGGYTF
j_call: TRBJ1-2
v_call: TRBV7-3

cdr3_aa: CASSILAGGNNEQFF
j_call: TRBJ2-1
v_call: TRBV6-5

cdr3_aa: CASSLRGGDYEQYF
j_call: TRBJ2-7
v_call: TRBV5-6

cdr3_aa: CASSLLAGVETQYF
j_call: TRBJ2-5
v_call: TRBV11-3

cdr3_aa: CASSQDWPSGSGEGDTQYF
j_call: TRBJ2-3
v_call: TRBV4-3

cdr3_aa: CASSTGLEEVGEETQYF
j_call: TRBJ2-7
v_call: TRBV7-2

cdr3_aa: CASSRGTVGTEAFF
j_call: TRBJ1-1
v_call: TRBV27

cdr3_aa: CASTLTGESTEAFF
j_call: TRBJ1-1
v_call: TRBV28

cdr3_aa: CASSESGLGGSLPYNEQFF
j_call: TRBJ2-1
v_call: TRBV25-1

cdr3_aa: CASRILDREADTQYF
j_call: TRBJ2-3
v_call: TRBV28

cdr3_aa: CASTYRAGANVLTF
j_call: TRBJ2-6
v_call: TRBV28